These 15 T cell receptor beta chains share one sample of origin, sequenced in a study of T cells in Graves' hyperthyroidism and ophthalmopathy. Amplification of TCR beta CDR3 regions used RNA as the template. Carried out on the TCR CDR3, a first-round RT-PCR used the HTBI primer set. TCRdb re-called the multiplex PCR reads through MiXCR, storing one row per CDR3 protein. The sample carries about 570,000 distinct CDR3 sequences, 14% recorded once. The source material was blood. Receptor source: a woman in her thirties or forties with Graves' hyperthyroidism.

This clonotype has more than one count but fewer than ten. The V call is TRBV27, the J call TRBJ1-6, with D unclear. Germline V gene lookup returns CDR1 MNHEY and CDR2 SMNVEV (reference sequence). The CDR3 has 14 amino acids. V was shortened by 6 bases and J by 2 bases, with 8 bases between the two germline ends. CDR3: CASSLRAYNSPLHF. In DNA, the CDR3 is TGTGCCAGCAGCCTCCGGGCCTATAATTCACCCCTCCACTTT.

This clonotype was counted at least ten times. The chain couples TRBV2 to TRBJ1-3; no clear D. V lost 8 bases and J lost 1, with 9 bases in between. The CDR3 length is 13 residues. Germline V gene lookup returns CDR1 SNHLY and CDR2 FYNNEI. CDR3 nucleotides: TGTGCCAGCGAGTGGGGTTCTGGAAACACCATATATTTT. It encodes CASEWGSGNTIYF.

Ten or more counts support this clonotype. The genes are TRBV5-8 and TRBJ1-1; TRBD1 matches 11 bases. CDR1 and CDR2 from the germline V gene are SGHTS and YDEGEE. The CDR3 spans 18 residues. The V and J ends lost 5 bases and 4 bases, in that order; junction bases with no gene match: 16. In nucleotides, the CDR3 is TGTGCCAGCAGACCTGGACAGGGGGCATATCAAGGATCCACTGAAGCTTTCTTT. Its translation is CASRPGQGAYQGSTEAFF.

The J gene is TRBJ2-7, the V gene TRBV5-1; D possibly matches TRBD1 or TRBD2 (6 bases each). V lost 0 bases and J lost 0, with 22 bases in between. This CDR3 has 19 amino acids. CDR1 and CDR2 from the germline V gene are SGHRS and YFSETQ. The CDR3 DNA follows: TGCGCCAGCAGCTTGGGGGGGGCAAATAGCGGAACCAGCTCCTACGAGCAGTACTTC. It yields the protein CASSLGGANSGTSSYEQYF. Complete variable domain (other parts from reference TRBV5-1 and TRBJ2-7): KAGVTQTPRYLIKTRGQQVTLSCSPISGHRSVSWYQQTPGQGLQFLFEYFSETQRNKGNFPGRFSGRQFSNSRSEMNVSTLELGDSALYLCASSLGGANSGTSSYEQYFGPGTRLTVT.

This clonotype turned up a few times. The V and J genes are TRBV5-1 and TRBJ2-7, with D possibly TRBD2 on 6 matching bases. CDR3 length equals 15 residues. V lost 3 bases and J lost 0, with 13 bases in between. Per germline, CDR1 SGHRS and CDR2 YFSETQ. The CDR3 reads CASSWGDGISYEQYF. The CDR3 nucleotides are TGCGCCAGCAGCTGGGGGGACGGCATCTCCTACGAGCAGTACTTC.

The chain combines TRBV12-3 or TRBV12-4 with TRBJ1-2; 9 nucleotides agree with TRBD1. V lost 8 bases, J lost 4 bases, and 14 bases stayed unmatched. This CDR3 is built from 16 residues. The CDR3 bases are TGTGCCAGCTGGGGGACCGGGACAGGGCGGCTCTATGGCTACACCTTC. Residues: CASWGTGTGRLYGYTF.

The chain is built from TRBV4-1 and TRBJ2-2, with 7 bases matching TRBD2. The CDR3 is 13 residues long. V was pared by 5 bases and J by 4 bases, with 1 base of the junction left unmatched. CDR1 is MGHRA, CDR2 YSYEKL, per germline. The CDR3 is CASSWGGTGELFF. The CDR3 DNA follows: TGCGCCAGCAGCTGGGGGGGCACCGGGGAGCTGTTTTTT.

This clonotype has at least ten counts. CDR3 sequence: CSVSKGQLSSYNEQFF. In DNA form, the CDR3 reads TGCAGCGTATCAAAGGGACAGCTTTCCTCCTACAATGAGCAGTTCTTC. J is TRBJ2-1 and V is TRBV29-1, with TRBD1 matching over 7 bases. V dropped 6 bases and J dropped 0; count of bases not matched to a gene: 11. The CDR3 spans 16 residues. Looked up from germline, CDR1 is SQVTM and CDR2 is ANQGSEA.

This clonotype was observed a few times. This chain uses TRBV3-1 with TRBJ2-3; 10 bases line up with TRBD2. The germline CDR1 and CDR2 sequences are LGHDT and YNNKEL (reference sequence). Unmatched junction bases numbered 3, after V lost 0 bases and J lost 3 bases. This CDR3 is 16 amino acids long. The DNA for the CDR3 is TGTGCCAGCAGCCAAGATCCTAGCGGGAGAACAGATACGCAGTATTTT. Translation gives CASSQDPSGRTDTQYF.

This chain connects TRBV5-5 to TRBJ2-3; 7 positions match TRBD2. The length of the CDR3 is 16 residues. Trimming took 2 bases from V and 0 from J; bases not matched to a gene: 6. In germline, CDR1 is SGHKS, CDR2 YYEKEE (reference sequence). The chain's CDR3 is CASSLEGGVSTDTQYF. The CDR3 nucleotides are TGTGCCAGCAGCTTAGAGGGAGGGGTGAGCACAGATACGCAGTATTTT.

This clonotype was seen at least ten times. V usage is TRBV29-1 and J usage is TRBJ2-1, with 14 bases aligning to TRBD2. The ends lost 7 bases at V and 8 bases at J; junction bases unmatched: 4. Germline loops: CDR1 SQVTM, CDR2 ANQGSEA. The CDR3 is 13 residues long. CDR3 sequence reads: CSAGLAGGYEQFF. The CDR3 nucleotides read TGCAGCGCTGGACTAGCGGGAGGCTATGAGCAGTTCTTC.

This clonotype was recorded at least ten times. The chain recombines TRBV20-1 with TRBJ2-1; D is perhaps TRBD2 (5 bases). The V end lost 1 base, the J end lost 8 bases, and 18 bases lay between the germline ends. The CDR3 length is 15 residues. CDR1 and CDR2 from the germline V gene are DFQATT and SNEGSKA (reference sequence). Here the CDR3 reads CSARVAGLAFHEQFF. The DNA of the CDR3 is TGCAGTGCTAGAGTAGCTGGGCTAGCTTTTCATGAGCAGTTCTTC.

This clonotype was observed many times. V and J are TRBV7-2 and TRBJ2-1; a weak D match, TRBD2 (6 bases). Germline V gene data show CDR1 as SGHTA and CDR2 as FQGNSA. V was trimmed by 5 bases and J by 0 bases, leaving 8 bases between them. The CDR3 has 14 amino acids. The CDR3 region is CASSRGNSYNEQFF. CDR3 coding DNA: TGTGCCAGCAGCCGCGGGAACTCCTACAATGAGCAGTTCTTC.

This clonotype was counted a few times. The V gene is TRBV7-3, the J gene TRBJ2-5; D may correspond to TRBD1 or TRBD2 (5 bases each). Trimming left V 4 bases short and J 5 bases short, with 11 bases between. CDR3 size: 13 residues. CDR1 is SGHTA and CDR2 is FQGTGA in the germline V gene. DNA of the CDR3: TGTGCCAGCAGCTGGGACCCTCTGGAGACCCAGTACTTC. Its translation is CASSWDPLETQYF.

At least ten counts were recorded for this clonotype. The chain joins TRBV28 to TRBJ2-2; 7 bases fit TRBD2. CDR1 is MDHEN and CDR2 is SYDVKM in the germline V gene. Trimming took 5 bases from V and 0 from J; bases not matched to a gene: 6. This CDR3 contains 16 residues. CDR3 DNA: TGTGCCAGCAGTCTGGAGGGAGGGCCGAACACCGGGGAGCTGTTTTTT. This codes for CASSLEGGPNTGELFF. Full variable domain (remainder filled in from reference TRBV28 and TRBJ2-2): DVKVTQSSRYLVKRTGEKVFLECVQDMDHENMFWYRQDPGLGLRLIYFSYDVKMKEKGDIPEGYSVSREKKERFSLILESASTNQTSMYLCASSLEGGPNTGELFFGEGSRLTVL.